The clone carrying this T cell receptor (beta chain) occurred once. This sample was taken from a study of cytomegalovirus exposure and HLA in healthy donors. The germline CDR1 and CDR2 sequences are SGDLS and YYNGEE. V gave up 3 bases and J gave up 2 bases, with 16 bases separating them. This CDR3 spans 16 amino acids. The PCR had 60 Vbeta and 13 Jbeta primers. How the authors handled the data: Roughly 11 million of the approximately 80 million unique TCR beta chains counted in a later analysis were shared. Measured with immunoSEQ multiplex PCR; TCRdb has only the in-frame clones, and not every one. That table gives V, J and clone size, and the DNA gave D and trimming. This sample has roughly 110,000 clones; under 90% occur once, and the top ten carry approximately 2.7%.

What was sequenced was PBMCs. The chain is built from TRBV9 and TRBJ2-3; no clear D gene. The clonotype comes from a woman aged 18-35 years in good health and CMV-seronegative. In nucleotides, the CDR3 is TGTGCCAGCAGCGGCTACAGAAGTTCGTCCACAGATACGCAGTATTTT. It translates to CASSGYRSSSTDTQYF.